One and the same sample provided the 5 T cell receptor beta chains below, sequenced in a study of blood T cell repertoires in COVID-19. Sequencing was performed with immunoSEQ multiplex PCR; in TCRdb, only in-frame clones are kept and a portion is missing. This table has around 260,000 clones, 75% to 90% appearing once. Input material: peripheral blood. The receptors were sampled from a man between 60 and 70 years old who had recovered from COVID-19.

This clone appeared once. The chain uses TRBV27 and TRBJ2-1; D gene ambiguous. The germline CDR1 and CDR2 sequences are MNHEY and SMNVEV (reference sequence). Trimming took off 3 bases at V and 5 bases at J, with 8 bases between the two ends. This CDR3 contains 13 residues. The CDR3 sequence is CASSLLIDNEQFF. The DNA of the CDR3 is TGTGCCAGCAGTTTGTTGATAGACAATGAGCAGTTCTTC.

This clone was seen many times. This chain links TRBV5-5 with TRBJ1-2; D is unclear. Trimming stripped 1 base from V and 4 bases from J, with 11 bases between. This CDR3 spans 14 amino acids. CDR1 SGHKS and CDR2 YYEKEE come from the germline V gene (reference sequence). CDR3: CASSLSFESYGYTF. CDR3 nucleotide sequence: TGTGCCAGCAGCTTGTCTTTCGAGTCCTATGGCTACACCTTC.

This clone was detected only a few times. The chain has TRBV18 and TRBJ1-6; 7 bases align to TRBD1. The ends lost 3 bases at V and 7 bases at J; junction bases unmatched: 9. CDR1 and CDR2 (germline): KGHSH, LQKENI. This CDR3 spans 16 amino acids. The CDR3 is CASSPGSGDRNSPLHF. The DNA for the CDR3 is TGTGCCAGCTCACCGGGGTCTGGGGACAGAAATTCACCCCTCCACTTT.

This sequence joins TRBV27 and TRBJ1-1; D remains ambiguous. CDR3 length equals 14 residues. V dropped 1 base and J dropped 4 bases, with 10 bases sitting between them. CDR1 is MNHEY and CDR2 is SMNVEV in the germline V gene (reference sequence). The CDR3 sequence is CASSLLPESTEAFF. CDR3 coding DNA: TGTGCCAGCAGTTTATTGCCAGAAAGCACTGAAGCTTTCTTT.

CDR3 region: CASSQGGVGGWIEQYF. The CDR3 DNA reads TGTGCCAGCAGCCAAGGAGGTGTGGGAGGGTGGATCGAGCAGTACTTC. The gene calls are TRBV3-1 (or the pseudogene TRBV3-2) and TRBJ2-7; 7 bases match TRBD2. This CDR3 region has 16 residues. The germline V gene has CDR1 LGHDT and CDR2 YNNKEL (reference sequence). The V segment lost 1 base and the J segment 6 bases; nucleotides outside the gene matches: 12.